This TCR beta chain was recorded in a study of sequential checkpoint blockade in melanoma. Study context: Randomization was 1:1 between first-line nivolumab→ipilimumab and ipilimumab→nivolumab. Each arm's sequence ended with maintenance nivolumab.

This CDR3 contains 17 residues. CDR1 and CDR2 from the germline V gene are MGHRA and YSYEKL. V gave up 2 bases and J gave up 1 base; unmatched junction bases: 9. Generated by immunoSEQ multiplex PCR, the TCRdb table keeps only in-frame clones and is missing some. The table has approximately 11,000 clones, more than 60% seen once. The treatment: randomized to nivolumab then ipilimumab (arm A) or the reverse (arm B). No patient had prior DNA-damaging chemotherapy. PBMC sorting kept live CD3+CD8+ cells without CD19 or CD56. This specimen consisted of CD8+ T cells sorted from blood (inferred from file names), obtained from a patient given nivolumab and ipilimumab in sequence. The clonotype comes from a human donor with melanoma. The genes are TRBV4-1 and TRBJ1-1; TRBD1 matches at 8 bases. Written as DNA, the CDR3 is TGCGCCAGCAGCCAACGACAGGGGTCGTCGTCGAACACTGAAGCTTTCTTT. Its translation: CASSQRQGSSSNTEAFF.